The 17 T cell receptor beta chains listed next were all sequenced from one sample in a study of somatic mutations in cytotoxic T cells in rheumatoid arthritis. The repertoire was sequenced with immunoSEQ multiplex PCR; TCRdb's copy has only in-frame clones and lacks some. The sample includes under 20,000 clones, over 60% of them seen just once. The source material was CD8+ T cells sorted from blood. The receptors were sampled from an adult with rheumatoid arthritis.

The chain employs TRBV5-6 and TRBJ2-7; D is unclear. The CDR3 runs to 13 residues. Trimming took 0 bases from V and 5 from J, leaving 9 bases between them. From germline, CDR1 is SGHDT and CDR2 YYEEEE. DNA of the CDR3: TGTGCCAGCAGCTTGGCTCTCGTCCACGAGCAGTACTTC. It specifies CASSLALVHEQYF.

This chain uses TRBV11-2 with TRBJ2-7; D is unclear. The V end lost 2 bases, the J end lost 0 bases, and 20 bases lay between the germline ends. Germline lookup yields CDR1 SGHAT and CDR2 FQNNGV. CDR3 length: 18 residues. The CDR3 spells CASSLFLVLPNSSYEQYF. In DNA, the CDR3 is TGTGCCAGCAGCTTATTTCTGGTTCTTCCCAATAGCTCCTACGAGCAGTACTTC.

The gene calls are TRBV7-2 and TRBJ1-1, with a possible D match to TRBD1 (6 bases). The germline V gene encodes CDR1 SGHTA and CDR2 FQGNSA. This CDR3 has 16 residues. The ends were cut back, 4 bases at V and 4 bases at J, with 19 bases in the middle. In DNA form, the CDR3 reads TGTGCCAGCAGCTCGAATTCCGACAGGTGGGTCACTGAAGCTTTCTTT. It is translated as CASSSNSDRWVTEAFF.

This clone appeared a single time. CDR3 bases: TGCAGTGCTAGAGATTACCATGAGCAGTTCTTC. Translation: CSARDYHEQFF. The chain links TRBV20-1 to TRBJ2-1; no definite D call. V lost 0 bases to trimming and J lost 8 bases, with 5 bases between them. CDR1 DFQATT and CDR2 SNEGSKA come from the germline V gene (reference sequence). CDR3 length: 11 residues.

The V and J genes are TRBV28 and TRBJ1-2, with 9 bases fitting TRBD1. The J segment lost 8 bases and the V segment lost 3 bases, leaving 10 bases of the junction unmatched. This CDR3 is built from 15 residues. Germline V CDR1 and CDR2: MDHEN, SYDVKM. This chain's CDR3 is CASSFPRTGERGYTF. In nucleotides, the CDR3 is TGTGCCAGCAGTTTCCCCCGGACAGGGGAAAGAGGCTACACCTTC.

This chain links TRBV7-9 with TRBJ1-4; D uncertain. Trimming took 0 bases from V and 5 from J, leaving 16 bases between them. The CDR3 has 17 residues. Germline CDR1 reads SEHNR; CDR2 reads FQNEAQ (reference sequence). The CDR3 DNA reads as TGTGCCAGCAGCTTAGCCCCGCTGGGCAGACTAAATGAAAAACTGTTTTTT. Translating gives CASSLAPLGRLNEKLFF.

This clone was detected only a few times. The chain combines TRBV7-6 with TRBJ2-7; D not resolved. The CDR3 spans 13 residues. From germline, CDR1 is SGHVS and CDR2 FNYEAQ. Trimming left V 2 bases short and J 4 bases short, with 9 bases between. The CDR3 sequence: CASSLTVGYEQYF. In nucleotides, the CDR3 is TGTGCCAGCAGCTTAACGGTGGGGTACGAGCAGTACTTC.

The J gene is TRBJ2-5, the V gene TRBV7-9; weak D call: TRBD1 (6 bases). CDR1 SEHNR and CDR2 FQNEAQ come from the germline V gene (reference sequence). There are 13 residues in the CDR3. V gave up 4 bases and J gave up 12 bases, with 18 bases separating them. The CDR3 bases are TGTGCCAGCAGCTATGCCCTACAGGGAATCAAGTACTTC. It codes for CASSYALQGIKYF.

This chain connects TRBV14 to TRBJ2-1; 8 nucleotides align to TRBD2. From germline, CDR1 is SGHDN and CDR2 FVKESK. The CDR3 spans 16 residues. The trim removed 1 base at V and 4 bases at J, leaving 6 bases unmatched. CDR3 residues: CASSQAVAGIYNEQFF. The CDR3 DNA reads TGTGCCAGCAGCCAAGCGGTAGCGGGAATTTACAATGAGCAGTTCTTC.

The gene calls are TRBV4-1 and TRBJ1-1; D unresolved. This CDR3 comprises 15 residues. V was clipped by 1 base and J by 1 base, with 10 bases between them. The germline V gene has CDR1 MGHRA and CDR2 YSYEKL. This CDR3 reads CASSQGPTANTEAFF. The CDR3 DNA sequence: TGCGCCAGCAGCCAAGGCCCTACAGCGAACACTGAAGCTTTCTTT.

This clone was counted a few times. V is TRBV30 and J is TRBJ2-1; TRBD2 is a possible D gene (6 bases). The germline gives CDR1 GTSNPN, CDR2 SVGIG (reference sequence). This CDR3 is 11 amino acids long. Trimming cost V 6 bases and J 6 bases, with 9 bases left between them. The CDR3 DNA reads as TGTGCCTGCGATAGCGGCAATGAGCAGTTCTTC. Translation: CACDSGNEQFF.

The gene calls are TRBV2 and TRBJ2-5, with 7 bases aligning to TRBD1. The germline gives CDR1 SNHLY, CDR2 FYNNEI. This CDR3 spans 16 amino acids. Losses at the gene ends were 4 bases for V and 2 bases for J; bases not matched to a gene: 10. CDR3 nucleotide sequence: TGTGCCAGCAGTGTTCCCAGGGGGACAGCACAAGAGACCCAGTACTTC. This sequence encodes CASSVPRGTAQETQYF. Supplemented by reference TRBV2 and TRBJ2-5, the full variable domain reads EPEVTQTPSHQVTQMGQEVILRCVPISNHLYFYWYRQILGQKVEFLVSFYNNEISEKSEIFDDQFSVERPDGSNFTLKIRSTKLEDSAMYFCASSVPRGTAQETQYFGPGTRLLVL.

V and J are TRBV4-1 and TRBJ1-1; D is unresolved. V was clipped by 1 base and J by 7 bases, with 10 bases between them. The CDR3 totals 13 residues. Germline values: CDR1 MGHRA, CDR2 YSYEKL. The CDR3 DNA sequence: TGCGCCAGCAGCCAAGGATATGGGGTTGAAGCTTTCTTT. Amino acids: CASSQGYGVEAFF.

V gene TRBV5-4 combines with J gene TRBJ2-3, with TRBD2 identical over 8 bases. The CDR3 runs 15 residues. Germline loops: CDR1 SGHNT, CDR2 YYREEE (reference sequence). The J segment lost 2 bases and the V segment lost 3 bases, leaving 5 bases of the junction unmatched. The CDR3 sequence is CASSYVAGHTDTQYF. The DNA of the CDR3 is TGTGCCAGCAGCTACGTAGCGGGACACACAGATACGCAGTATTTT.

J is TRBJ2-2 and V is TRBV7-9; no reliable D call. The germline CDR1 and CDR2 sequences are SEHNR and FQNEAQ (reference sequence). CDR3 length: 15 amino acids. V lost 1 base, J lost 0 bases, and 6 bases lay in between. Written as DNA, the CDR3 is TGTGCCAGCAGCTTAGGCAGCGCGAACACCGGGGAGCTGTTTTTT. Protein sequence: CASSLGSANTGELFF. The full variable domain, rest sourced from reference TRBV7-9 and TRBJ2-2, is DTGVSQNPRHKITKRGQNVTFRCDPISEHNRLYWYRQTLGQGPEFLTYFQNEAQLEKSRLLSDRFSAERPKGSFSTLEIQRTEQGDSAMYLCASSLGSANTGELFFGEGSRLTVL.

The rearrangement uses TRBV7-9 and TRBJ2-5; 7 nucleotides line up with TRBD1. Germline V gene data show CDR1 as SEHNR and CDR2 as FQNEAQ (reference sequence). The CDR3 totals 15 residues. Trimming removed 2 bases from V and 0 bases from J; junction bases left unmatched: 3. CDR3 in DNA: TGTGCCAGCAGCTTACCAGGGGGAGACCAAGAGACCCAGTACTTC. This gives the protein CASSLPGGDQETQYF.

This clone was counted only a few times. The chain couples TRBV27 to TRBJ1-5; maybe TRBD1 (6 bases). V gave up 3 bases and J gave up 5 bases, with 11 bases separating them. CDR1 is MNHEY, CDR2 SMNVEV, per germline (reference sequence). The CDR3 length is 14 residues. The CDR3 loop is CASSLGGSYQPQHF. CDR3 sequence (DNA): TGTGCCAGCAGTTTGGGGGGCTCCTATCAGCCCCAGCATTTT.